This T cell receptor beta chain was retrieved from a study of cytomegalovirus exposure and HLA in healthy donors. Points from the study as a whole: Several of the most significant clusters appeared, in a later analysis, to be linked to common viral pathogens. Clonal expansion was found to be greater in HLA-associated TCR beta chains than in equally common others in a later analysis.

Germline values: CDR1 MNHNS, CDR2 SASEGT. The V and J ends lost 5 bases and 0 bases respectively, with 11 bases between them. The CDR3 sequence is 14 residues long. A note on this clone: Its specificity is not known.

Vbeta (60) and Jbeta (13) primers were used in the PCR. The method was immunoSEQ multiplex PCR; TCRdb's version includes in-frame clones alone and lacks a portion of them. This table holds some 95,000 clones, more than 65% found once. This receptor was obtained from a woman under 30 in good health and CMV-seropositive. Sequences were obtained from PBMCs. This chain links TRBV6-1 with TRBJ2-7, with a possible D match to TRBD1 (7 bases). The CDR3 DNA follows: TGTGCCAGCAGTCGCAGGGGGGACTCCTACGAGCAGTACTTC. As protein: CASSRRGDSYEQYF.